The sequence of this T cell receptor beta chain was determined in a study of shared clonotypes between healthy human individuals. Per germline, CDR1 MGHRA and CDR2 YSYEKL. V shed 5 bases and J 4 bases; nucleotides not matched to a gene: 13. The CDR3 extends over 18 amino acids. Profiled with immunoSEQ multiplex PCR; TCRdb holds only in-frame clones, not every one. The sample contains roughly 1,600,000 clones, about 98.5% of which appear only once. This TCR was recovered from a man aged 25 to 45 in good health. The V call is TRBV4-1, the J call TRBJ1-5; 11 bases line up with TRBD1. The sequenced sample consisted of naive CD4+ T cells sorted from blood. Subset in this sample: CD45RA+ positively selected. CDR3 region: CASSTRDRGLVPNQPQHF. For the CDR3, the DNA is TGCGCCAGCAGCACCCGGGACAGGGGGTTGGTACCTAATCAGCCCCAGCATTTT.